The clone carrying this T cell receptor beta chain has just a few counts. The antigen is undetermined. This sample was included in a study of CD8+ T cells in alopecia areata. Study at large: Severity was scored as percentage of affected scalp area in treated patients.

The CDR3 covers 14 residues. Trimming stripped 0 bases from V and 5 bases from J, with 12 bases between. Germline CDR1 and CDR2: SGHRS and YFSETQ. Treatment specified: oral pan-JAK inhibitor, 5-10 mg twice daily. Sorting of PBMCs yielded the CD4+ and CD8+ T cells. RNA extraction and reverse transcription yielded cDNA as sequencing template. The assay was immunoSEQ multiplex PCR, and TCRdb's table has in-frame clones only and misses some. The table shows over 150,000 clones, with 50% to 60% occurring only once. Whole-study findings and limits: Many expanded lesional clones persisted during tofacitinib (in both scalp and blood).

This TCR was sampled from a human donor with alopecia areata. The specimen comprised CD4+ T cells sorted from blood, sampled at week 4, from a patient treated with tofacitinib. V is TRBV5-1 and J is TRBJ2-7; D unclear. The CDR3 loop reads CASSLGTSKDEQYF. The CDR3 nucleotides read TGCGCCAGCAGCTTGGGTACGTCTAAGGACGAGCAGTACTTC.